The sequence of this T cell receptor (beta chain) was determined in a study of human T cells and chemical hapten exposure (dated by TCRdb to the early 2020s). For context, the study as a whole: For sensitization, 2% DPC in acetone was applied to a 2 cm by 2 cm area of upper inner arm skin. Peripheral blood TCR repertoire changes were tracked in vivo in alopecia patients during primary and secondary sensitization to the hapten diphenylcyclopropenone (DPC). Libraries were pooled for sequencing, and variation in per-sample TCR yields was attributed mainly to small differences in library volumes within the pool. Throughout the approximately 26-week study period, patients were also given weekly therapeutic DPC doses on the scalp. For TCR sequencing, blood came from about 28 alopecia patients at anywhere from one to four time points (pre-sensitization, 2, 6 and 24 weeks). Blood samples were taken from patients before sensitization (week 0) and then at 2, 6 and about 24 weeks after DPC sensitization. Patch testing was done on the upper back using Finn chambers containing 0.01% DPC, and results were scored after 6 days according to International Contact Dermatitis Research Group standards. The patient cohort, mostly female, included alopecia areata with under or over 50% scalp involvement, alopecia totalis and alopecia universalis.

This specimen's time point label, per the study, means: patch test 2, 6 weeks after DPC sensitization. The treatment or condition tag for this specimen amounts to: therapeutic diphenylcyclopropenone sensitization with weekly scalp DPC. Blood at each patch-test visit was drawn before the patch test was applied. Patients were considered eligible if aged 18 to 70, diagnosed with alopecia and deemed suitable for DPC therapy, and patients were excluded if pregnant. Total RNA was extracted from unfractionated whole blood collected in Tempus Blood RNA tubes. Looking up the germline V gene (reference sequence) yields CDR1 SEHNR and CDR2 FQNEAQ. Taken from cysteine to phenylalanine, the CDR3 has 13 residues. Only the CDR3 part of the read is kept: 39 bases, read in frame from the first base. V lost 6 bases and J lost 7 bases; the stretch between them is 15 bases long. Library construction relied on RACE. Instrument on record: NextSeq 500. During library preparation, unique molecular identifiers were attached to individual cDNA molecules so that TCRs could be counted quantitatively and reproducibly. For every blood RNA sample, sequencing covered both the TCR alpha and TCR beta chains. Regarding the original processing steps: A median of about 100,000 TCRs per sample was observed, with a range of about 20,000 to 700,000. The Decombinator software suite was used to annotate V, J and CDR3 in the TCR reads. For PS versus PT1 abundance plots, all samples were subsampled to the same number of TCRs (28,000). Expanded TCRs were defined as absent before sensitization and observed at least eight times at the 2-week time point. The public reads were quality trimmed at Q25 with fastp and then assembled into clones with MiXCR by TCRdb, keeping productive beta chains. One record per CDR3 amino acid sequence lists the most common genes and DNA. The V and J calls come from TCRdb's annotation, not from the publication. Within this sample are about 110,000 distinct CDR3 sequences, with about a tenth of them counted one time only. The ten largest account for about 3.4% of the sample.

This clonotype was observed many times. Its binding antigen is unknown. Base qualities are not recorded, but no much larger clone differs from it by a single base. What the work shows at the level of the full study, not this receptor alone: After repeated subsampling, changes were observed in the strength of the expansion versus patch-test correlation and in the threshold at which the correlation became significant. DPC sensitization did not change the number of TCRs with a frequency above 1 in 1000, and there was no evidence of changes in global repertoire structure. Compared with pre-sensitization or healthy control sets, expanded TCRs formed significantly more large CDR3 similarity clusters, which is consistent with antigen-driven responses. Patch test score was positively correlated with the number of PT1 expanded TCRs, with significance at thresholds 8, 16 and 32 but not at 4. Alopecia, a presumed autoimmune disease, was present in all patients, so the immune response of the patients might differ from that of healthy individuals.

Here the chain combines TRBV7-9 and TRBJ1-2; the D gene remains uncertain. The receptor's source is a woman aged 35 to 49 with alopecia areata. Some clones in this sample may be carry-over from other donors' samples. Sequences were derived from whole blood, sampled in connection with sensitization to the hapten diphenylcyclopropenone (DPC). The CDR3 has the sequence CASRLISGVGYTF. The DNA is TGTGCCAGCAGATTAATATCGGGTGTTGGCTACACCTTC.